By sample fraction, the clone carrying this TCR beta chain is medium-sized (0.01 to 0.1%). Its antigen is not known. V shed 6 bases, J shed 5 bases, and the junction held 5 bases outside the gene matches. Germline CDR1 reads SNHLY; CDR2 reads FYNNEI. This CDR3 spans 15 amino acids. Each CDR3 protein is one row after TCRdb ran MiXCR on the multiplex PCR reads. The sample contains some 8,500 distinct CDR3 sequences, under 55% of which appear only once. This record comes from a study of breast tumors, draining lymph nodes, adjacent tissues. Findings and limits, study-wide: Tumor TCR diversity was below lymph nodes but above nontumor tissue. Compared with basal-like, luminal-like tumors shared significantly more repertoire with nontumor tissue. Data only fit, rather than demonstrated, lymph node origin of most tumor T cells.

The receptor was derived from a female donor with breast cancer. Some clones in this sample may be carry-over from other donors' samples. The sample taken for sequencing was tumor-adjacent breast tissue. This chain uses TRBV2 with TRBJ1-3; 12 bases are a match to TRBD1. The CDR3 spells CASSGGQGARNTIYF. CDR3 DNA: TGTGCCAGCAGCGGGGGACAGGGGGCGAGAAACACCATATATTTT.